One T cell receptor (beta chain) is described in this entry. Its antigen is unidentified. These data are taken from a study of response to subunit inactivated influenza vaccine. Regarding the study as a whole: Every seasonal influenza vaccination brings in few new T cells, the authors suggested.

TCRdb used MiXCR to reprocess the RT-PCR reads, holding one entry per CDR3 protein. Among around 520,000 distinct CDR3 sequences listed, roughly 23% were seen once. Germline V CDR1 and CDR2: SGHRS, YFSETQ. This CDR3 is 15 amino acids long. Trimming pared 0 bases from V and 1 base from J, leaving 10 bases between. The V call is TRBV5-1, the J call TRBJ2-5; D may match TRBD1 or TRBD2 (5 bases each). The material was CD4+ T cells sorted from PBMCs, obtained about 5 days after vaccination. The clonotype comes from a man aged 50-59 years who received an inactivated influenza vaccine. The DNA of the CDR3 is TGCGCCAGCAGCTTGGTCATAGGGACCCAAGAGACCCAGTACTTC. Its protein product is CASSLVIGTQETQYF.